The entry below describes one T cell receptor (beta chain). The junction had 12 bases not matched to a gene; V was cut back by 1 base and J by 6 bases. The CDR3 contains 17 residues. Germline V gives CDR1 SGHRS, CDR2 YFSETQ. These data are taken from a study of T cells in Graves' hyperthyroidism and ophthalmopathy. The TCR beta CDR3 regions underwent amplification using RNA transcripts as the source. The HTBI primer set was used in a first-round RT-PCR of the TCR CDR3. TCRdb re-called the multiplex PCR reads with MiXCR, one entry per CDR3 protein. This table holds around 400,000 distinct CDR3 sequences, approximately 14% found once. Newly diagnosed hyperthyroidism, duration under 2 months, in patients aged 18 to 65. Diagnoses were established using clinical symptoms, serum thyroxine and TRAb, thyroid ultrasound and orbital computed tomography.

This chain links TRBV5-1 with TRBJ2-1; 8 bases match TRBD1. This TCR was sampled from a woman aged 18-35 years with Graves' hyperthyroidism that later progressed to Graves' ophthalmopathy. Sequenced sample: blood. The chain's CDR3 is CASSLYPGTGAGNEQFF. The CDR3 coding sequence is TGCGCCAGCAGCTTGTACCCCGGGACAGGTGCGGGCAATGAGCAGTTCTTC. Variable domain in full (rest from reference TRBV5-1 and TRBJ2-1): KAGVTQTPRYLIKTRGQQVTLSCSPISGHRSVSWYQQTPGQGLQFLFEYFSETQRNKGNFPGRFSGRQFSNSRSEMNVSTLELGDSALYLCASSLYPGTGAGNEQFFGPGTRLTVL.